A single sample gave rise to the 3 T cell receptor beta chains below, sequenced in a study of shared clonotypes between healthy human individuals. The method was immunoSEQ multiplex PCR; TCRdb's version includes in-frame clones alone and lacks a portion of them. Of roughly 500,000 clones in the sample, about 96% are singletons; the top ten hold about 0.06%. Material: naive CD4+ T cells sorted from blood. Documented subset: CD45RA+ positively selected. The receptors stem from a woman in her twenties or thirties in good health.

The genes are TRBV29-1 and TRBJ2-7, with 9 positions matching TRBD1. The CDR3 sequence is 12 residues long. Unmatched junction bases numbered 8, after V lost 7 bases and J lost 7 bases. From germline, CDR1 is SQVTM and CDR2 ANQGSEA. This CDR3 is CSGTQGAGEQYF. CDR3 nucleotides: TGCAGCGGTACACAGGGGGCAGGGGAGCAGTACTTC.

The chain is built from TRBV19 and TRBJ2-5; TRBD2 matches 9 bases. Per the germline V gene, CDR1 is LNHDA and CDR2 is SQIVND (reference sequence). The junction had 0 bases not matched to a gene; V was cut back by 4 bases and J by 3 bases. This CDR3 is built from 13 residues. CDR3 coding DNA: TGTGCCAGTAGTAGACTAGCGGAAGAGACCCAGTACTTC. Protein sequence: CASSRLAEETQYF.

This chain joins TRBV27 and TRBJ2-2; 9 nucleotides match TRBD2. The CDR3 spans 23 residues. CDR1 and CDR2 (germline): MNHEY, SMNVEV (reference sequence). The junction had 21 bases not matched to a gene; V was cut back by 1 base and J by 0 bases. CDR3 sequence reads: CASSLFGRTRGPREGPNTGELFF. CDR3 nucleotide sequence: TGTGCCAGCAGTTTATTTGGTCGGACTAGGGGACCGCGGGAGGGCCCGAACACCGGGGAGCTGTTTTTT.